The T cell receptor (beta chain) under discussion was sequenced for a study of blood T cell repertoires in COVID-19. Study overall: From T cells, B-cell-depleted T cells, or PBMCs came the material, which was cDNA or gDNA.

Unmatched junction bases numbered 10, after V lost 4 bases and J lost 5 bases. The CDR3 is 15 residues long. Germline values: CDR1 SGHDT, CDR2 YYEEEE. Original analysis: Quantification of nucleated cells was approximated via reference gene primer amplification. Generated by immunoSEQ multiplex PCR, the TCRdb table keeps only in-frame clones and is missing some. That table supplies the V and J calls and clone size; D and trimming were determined from the DNA. The table has 65,000 to 90,000 clones, about nine tenths seen once. Sequenced: peripheral blood. The receptor comes from a woman aged 45-59 years with active or convalescent COVID-19. The chain recombines TRBV5-6 with TRBJ2-7; 9 positions match TRBD1. CDR3 in amino acids: CASSRGQGVRHEQYF. The DNA for the CDR3 is TGTGCCAGCAGCCGGGGACAGGGAGTTCGTCACGAGCAGTACTTC.